Ten or more counts support the clone carrying this T cell receptor (beta chain). TCRdb used MiXCR to reprocess the reads, holding one entry per CDR3 protein. The top ten hold around 29% of the sample, which has 200,000 or so distinct CDR3 sequences, roughly 30% seen once. The sample is drawn from a study of T cell repertoires in cytomegalovirus infection. Across the whole study: Indications came from public TCR beta signatures; they pointed to CMV infection and to a matching HLA type.

The V and J ends lost 5 bases and 0 bases respectively, with 13 bases between them. Germline values: CDR1 SGHTA, CDR2 FQGTGA. This CDR3 spans 15 amino acids. This chain connects TRBV7-3 to TRBJ1-1, with a possible D match to TRBD1 (6 bases). This sequence originates from a human donor in good health (CMV status not recorded). Some clones in this sample may be carry-over from other donors' samples. Input material: PBMCs. CDR3 DNA: TGTGCCAGCAGCGATTCGACAGGCATGAACACTGAAGCTTTCTTT. It encodes CASSDSTGMNTEAFF.